This T cell receptor beta chain appears in the sequencing data of a study of T cells in localized non-small cell lung cancer. To note about this clone: What it binds is unknown.

Whole-study results and caveats: Compared with tumor, uninvolved adjacent lung displayed greater T cell clonality, ranking highest overall. Appearing in adjacent lung were a median about 60 of the top 100 tumor clones. A higher density of T cells in blood coincided with extended overall survival.

Libraries were prepared by immunoSEQ multiplex PCR; TCRdb keeps only in-frame clonotypes and omits some of them. This sample yields more than 15,000 clones, of which approximately 90% are seen a single time; over 25% belongs to the top ten. Per the germline V gene, CDR1 is LGHNA and CDR2 is YNFKEQ. Trimming removed 0 bases from V and 0 bases from J; junction bases left unmatched: 7. The CDR3 length is 18 residues. The genes are TRBV4-2 and TRBJ2-3; 9 bases fit TRBD2. This specimen consisted of peripheral blood, obtained before any cancer treatment. The origin of this receptor is a female donor older than 55 with stage III squamous cell lung carcinoma. The CDR3 nucleotides read TGTGCCAGCAGCCAAGATTTAGCGGGGGCCCTGAGCACAGATACGCAGTATTTT. This translates into CASSQDLAGALSTDTQYF.